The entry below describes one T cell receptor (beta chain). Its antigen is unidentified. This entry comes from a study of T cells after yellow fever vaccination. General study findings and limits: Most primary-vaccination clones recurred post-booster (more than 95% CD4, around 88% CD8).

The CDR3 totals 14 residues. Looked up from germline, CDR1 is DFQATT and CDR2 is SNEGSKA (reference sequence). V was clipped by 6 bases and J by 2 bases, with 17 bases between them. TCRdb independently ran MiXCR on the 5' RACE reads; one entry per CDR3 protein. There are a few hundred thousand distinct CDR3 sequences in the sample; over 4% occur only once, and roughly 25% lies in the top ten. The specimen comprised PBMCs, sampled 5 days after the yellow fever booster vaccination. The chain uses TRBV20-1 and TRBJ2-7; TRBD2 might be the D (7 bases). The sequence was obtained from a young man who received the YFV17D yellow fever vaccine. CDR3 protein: CSAGGRGPTYEQYF. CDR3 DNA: TGCAGTGCGGGGGGGCGGGGCCCGACCTACGAGCAGTACTTC.